The 8 T cell receptor beta chains below were found in one sample sequenced in a study of blood T cell repertoires in COVID-19 (dated by TCRdb to 2020 to 2021). The method behind the library was the immunoSEQ multiplex PCR assay. TCRdb re-hosts the immuneACCESS table, in-frame sequences only. Its copies lack some clones; in the studies checked, an unresolved V gene accounts for under half of them, and the cause for the rest is not known. This sample lists 400,000 or so clones; over 75% were detected once. Together, the top ten hold 0.95% to 1.3% of the sample. The sequenced material came from PBMCs or T cells enriched from blood (not recorded which). These receptors were taken from a man aged 30 to 39 who had recovered from COVID-19.

This chain uses TRBV4-1 with TRBJ2-1; possible D gene TRBD2, 5 bases. This CDR3 spans 16 amino acids. The V gene lost 3 bases and the J gene lost 0 bases, with 12 bases spanning the gap. Germline V gives CDR1 MGHRA, CDR2 YSYEKL. The CDR3 is CASSQASFNSYNEQFF. DNA of the CDR3: TGCGCCAGCAGCCAGGCTAGCTTTAACTCCTACAATGAGCAGTTCTTC.

The chain recombines TRBV3-1 (or the pseudogene TRBV3-2) with TRBJ2-3; 8 bases agree with TRBD2. With V trimmed by 4 bases and J by 3 bases, 12 bases remained unmatched. This CDR3 has 17 amino acids. Germline values: CDR1 LGHDT, CDR2 YNNKEL (reference sequence). CDR3 in amino acids: CASSRGGSGTGTDTQYF. The CDR3 DNA reads TGTGCCAGCAGCCGAGGGGGTAGCGGGACCGGTACAGATACGCAGTATTTT.

The rearrangement uses TRBV30 and TRBJ2-7; perhaps TRBD1 as D (6 bases). The CDR3 runs 11 residues. Trimming took off 6 bases at V and 7 bases at J, with 13 bases between the two ends. In germline, CDR1 is GTSNPN, CDR2 SVGIG (reference sequence). The CDR3 loop is CACYRVGEQYF. The CDR3 DNA reads as TGTGCCTGCTACAGGGTGGGGGAGCAGTACTTC.

V usage is TRBV19 and J usage is TRBJ1-1; D call uncertain. Germline CDR1 and CDR2: LNHDA and SQIVND (reference sequence). The CDR3 is 15 residues long. Trimming cost V 3 bases and J 0 bases, with 11 bases left between them. The DNA of the CDR3 is TGTGCCAGTAGTATCGGTCCAGCGATGAACACTGAAGCTTTCTTT. It encodes CASSIGPAMNTEAFF.

This chain uses TRBV29-1 with TRBJ1-3, with D uncertain. Trimming stripped 4 bases from V and 0 bases from J, with 4 bases between. Per germline, CDR1 SQVTM and CDR2 ANQGSEA. The CDR3 loop spans 12 amino acids. CDR3 sequence: CSVASSGNTIYF. CDR3 coding DNA: TGCAGCGTTGCCAGCTCTGGAAACACCATATATTTT. Full variable domain (rest looked up from reference TRBV29-1 and TRBJ1-3): SAVISQKPSRDICQRGTSLTIQCQVDSQVTMMFWYRQQPGQSLTLIATANQGSEATYESGFVIDKFPISRPNLTFSTLTVSNMSPEDSSIYLCSVASSGNTIYFGEGSWLTVV.

The DNA for the CDR3 is TGTGCCAGTAGTATAGGTAGGGCTAGCGGGAGTAGGACAGATACGCAGTATTTT. It translates to CASSIGRASGSRTDTQYF. The V gene is TRBV19, the J gene TRBJ2-3; TRBD2 aligns across 10 bases. CDR1 is LNHDA and CDR2 is SQIVND in the germline V gene (reference sequence). The V gene end was trimmed by 1 base and the J gene end by 3 bases; junction bases not matched to a gene: 10. The CDR3 covers 18 residues.

The chain has TRBV2 and TRBJ1-6, with 9 bases aligning to TRBD1. The junction had 6 bases not matched to a gene; V was cut back by 5 bases and J by 10 bases. The CDR3 is 14 amino acids. CDR1 and CDR2 from the germline V gene are SNHLY and FYNNEI. The CDR3 DNA sequence: TGTGCCAGCAGTACAGGACAGGGGCCGTCACCCCTCCACTTT. It codes for CASSTGQGPSPLHF. The complete variable domain, with remaining parts taken from reference TRBV2 and TRBJ1-6, reads EPEVTQTPSHQVTQMGQEVILRCVPISNHLYFYWYRQILGQKVEFLVSFYNNEISEKSEIFDDQFSVERPDGSNFTLKIRSTKLEDSAMYFCASSTGQGPSPLHFGNGTRLTVT.

The V and J genes are TRBV4-1 and TRBJ2-7; D is unresolved. V gave up 0 bases and J gave up 2 bases, with 11 bases separating them. The germline CDR1 and CDR2 sequences are MGHRA and YSYEKL. The CDR3 loop spans 15 amino acids. In DNA form, the CDR3 reads TGCGCCAGCAGCCAAGATGAAGCGACCGCCTACGAGCAGTACTTC. This sequence encodes CASSQDEATAYEQYF.